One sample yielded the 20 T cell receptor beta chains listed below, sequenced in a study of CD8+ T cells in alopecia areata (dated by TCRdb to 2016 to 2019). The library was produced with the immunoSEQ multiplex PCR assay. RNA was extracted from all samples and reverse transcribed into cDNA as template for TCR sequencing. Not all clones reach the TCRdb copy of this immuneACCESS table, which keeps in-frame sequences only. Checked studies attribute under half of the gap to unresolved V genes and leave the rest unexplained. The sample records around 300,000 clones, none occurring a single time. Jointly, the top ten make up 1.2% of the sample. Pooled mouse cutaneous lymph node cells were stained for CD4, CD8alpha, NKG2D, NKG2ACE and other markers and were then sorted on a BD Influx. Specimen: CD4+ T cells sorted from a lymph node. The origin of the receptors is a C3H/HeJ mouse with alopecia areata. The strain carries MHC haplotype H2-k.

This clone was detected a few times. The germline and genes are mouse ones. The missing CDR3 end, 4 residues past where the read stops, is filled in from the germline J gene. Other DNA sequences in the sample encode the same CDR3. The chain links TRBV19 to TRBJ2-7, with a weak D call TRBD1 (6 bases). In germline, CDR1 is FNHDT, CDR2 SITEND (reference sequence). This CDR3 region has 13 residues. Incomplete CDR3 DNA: TGTGCCAGCAGTATTCCCAGGGGATAT. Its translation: CASSIPRGY. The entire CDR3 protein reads CASSIPRGYEQYF.

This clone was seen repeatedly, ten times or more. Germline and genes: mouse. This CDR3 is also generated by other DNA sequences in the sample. The CDR3 loop reads CASRDWGAETLYF. The CDR3 bases that were read are TGTGCCAGCAGGGACTGGGGTGCAGAA. The gene calls are TRBV13-1 and TRBJ2-3; 8 bases map to TRBD2. The read is 4 residues too short to cover the CDR3 end, so that end is filled in from the germline J gene. The ends lost 5 bases at V and 1 base at J; junction bases unmatched: 0. Germline V gene lookup returns CDR1 NSHNY and CDR2 SYGAGN. The CDR3 extends over 13 amino acids.

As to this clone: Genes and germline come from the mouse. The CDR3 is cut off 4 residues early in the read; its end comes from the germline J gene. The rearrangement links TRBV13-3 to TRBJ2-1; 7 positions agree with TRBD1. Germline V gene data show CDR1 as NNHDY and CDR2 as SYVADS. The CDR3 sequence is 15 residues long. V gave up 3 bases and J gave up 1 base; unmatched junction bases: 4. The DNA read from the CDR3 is TGTGCCAGCAGTGTGGACAGGATGAACTATGCT. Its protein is CASSVDRMNYA. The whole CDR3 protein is CASSVDRMNYAEQFF.

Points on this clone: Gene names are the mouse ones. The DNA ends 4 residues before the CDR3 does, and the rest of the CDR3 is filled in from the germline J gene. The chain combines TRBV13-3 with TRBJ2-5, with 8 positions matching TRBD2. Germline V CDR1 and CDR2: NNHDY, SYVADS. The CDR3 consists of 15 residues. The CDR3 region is CASSDATGGEDTQYF. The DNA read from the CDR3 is TGTGCCAGCAGTGATGCAACTGGGGGCGAAGAC.

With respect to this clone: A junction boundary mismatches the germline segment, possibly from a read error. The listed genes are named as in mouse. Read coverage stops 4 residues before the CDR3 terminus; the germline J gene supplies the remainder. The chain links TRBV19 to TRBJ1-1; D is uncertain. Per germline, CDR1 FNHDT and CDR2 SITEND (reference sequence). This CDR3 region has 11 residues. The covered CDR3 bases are TGTGCCAGCAGTATTAACAAA. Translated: CASSINK. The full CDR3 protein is CASSINKEVFF. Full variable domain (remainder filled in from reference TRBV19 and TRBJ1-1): GGIITQTPKFLIGQEGQKLTLKCQQNFNHDTMYWYRQDSGKGLRLIYYSITENDLQKGDLSEGYDASREKKSSFSLTVTSAQKNEMAVFLCASSINKEVFFGKGTRLTVV.

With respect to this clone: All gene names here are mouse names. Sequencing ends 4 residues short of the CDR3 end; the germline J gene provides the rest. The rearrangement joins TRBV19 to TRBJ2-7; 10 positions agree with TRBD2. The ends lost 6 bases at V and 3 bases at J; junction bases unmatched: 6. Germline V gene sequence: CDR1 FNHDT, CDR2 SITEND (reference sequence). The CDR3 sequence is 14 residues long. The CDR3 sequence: CASTSGTGVYEQYF. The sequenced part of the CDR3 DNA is TGTGCCAGCACCTCCGGGACTGGGGTCTAT. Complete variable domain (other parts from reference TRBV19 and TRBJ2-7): GGIITQTPKFLIGQEGQKLTLKCQQNFNHDTMYWYRQDSGKGLRLIYYSITENDLQKGDLSEGYDASREKKSSFSLTVTSAQKNEMAVFLCASTSGTGVYEQYFGPGTRLTVL.

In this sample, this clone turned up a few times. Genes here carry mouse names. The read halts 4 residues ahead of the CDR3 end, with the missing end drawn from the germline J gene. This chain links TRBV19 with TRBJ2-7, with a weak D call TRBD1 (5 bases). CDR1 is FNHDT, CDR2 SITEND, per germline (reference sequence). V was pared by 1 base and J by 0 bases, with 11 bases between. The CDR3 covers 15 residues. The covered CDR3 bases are TGTGCCAGCAGTATACCCAGGGAGGGCTCCTAT. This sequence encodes CASSIPREGSY. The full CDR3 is CASSIPREGSYEQYF.

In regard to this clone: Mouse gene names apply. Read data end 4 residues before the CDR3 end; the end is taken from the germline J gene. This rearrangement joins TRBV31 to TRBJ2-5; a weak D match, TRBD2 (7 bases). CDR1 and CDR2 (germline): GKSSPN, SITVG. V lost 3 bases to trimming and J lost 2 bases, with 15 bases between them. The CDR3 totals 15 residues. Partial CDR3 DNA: TGTGCCTGGAGCCCCCCGCGGGGGGCCCAAGAC. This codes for CAWSPPRGAQD. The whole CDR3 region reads CAWSPPRGAQDTQYF.

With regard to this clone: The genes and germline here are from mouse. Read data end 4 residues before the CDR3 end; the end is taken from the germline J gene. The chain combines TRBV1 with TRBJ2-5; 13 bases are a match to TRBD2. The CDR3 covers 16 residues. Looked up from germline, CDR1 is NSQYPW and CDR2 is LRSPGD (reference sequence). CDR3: CTCSADRTGGADTQYF. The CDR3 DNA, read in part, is TGCACCTGCAGTGCAGACCGGACTGGGGGGGCGGAC. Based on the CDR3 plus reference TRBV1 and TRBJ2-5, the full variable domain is VTLLEQNPRWRLVPRGQAVNLRCILKNSQYPWMSWYQQDLQKQLQWLFTLRSPGDKEVKSLPGADYLATRVTDTELRLQVANMSQGRTLYCTCSADRTGGADTQYFGPGTRLLVL.

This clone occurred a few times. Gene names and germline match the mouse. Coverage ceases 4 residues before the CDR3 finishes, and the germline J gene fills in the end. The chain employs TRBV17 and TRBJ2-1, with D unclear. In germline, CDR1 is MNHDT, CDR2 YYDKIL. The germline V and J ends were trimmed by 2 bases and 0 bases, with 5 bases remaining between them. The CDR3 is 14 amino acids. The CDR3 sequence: CASSRQFNYAEQFF. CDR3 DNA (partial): TGTGCTAGCAGTAGACAGTTTAACTATGCT.

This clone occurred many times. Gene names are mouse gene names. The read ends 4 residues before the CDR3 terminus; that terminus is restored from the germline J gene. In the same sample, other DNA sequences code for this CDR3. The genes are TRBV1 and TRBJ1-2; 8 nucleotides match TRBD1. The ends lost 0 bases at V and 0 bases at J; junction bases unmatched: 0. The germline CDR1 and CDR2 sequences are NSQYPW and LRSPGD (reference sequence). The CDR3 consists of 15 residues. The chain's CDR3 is CTCSAEQGANSDYTF. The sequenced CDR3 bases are TGCACCTGCAGTGCAGAACAGGGGGCAAACTCC.

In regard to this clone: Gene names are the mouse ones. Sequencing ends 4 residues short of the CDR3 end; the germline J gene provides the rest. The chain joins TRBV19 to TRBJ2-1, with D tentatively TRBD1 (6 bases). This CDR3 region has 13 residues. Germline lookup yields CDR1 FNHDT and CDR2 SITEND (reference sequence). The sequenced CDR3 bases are TGTGCCAGCAGTATGACAGGAGGAGCT. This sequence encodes CASSMTGGA. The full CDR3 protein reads CASSMTGGAEQFF.

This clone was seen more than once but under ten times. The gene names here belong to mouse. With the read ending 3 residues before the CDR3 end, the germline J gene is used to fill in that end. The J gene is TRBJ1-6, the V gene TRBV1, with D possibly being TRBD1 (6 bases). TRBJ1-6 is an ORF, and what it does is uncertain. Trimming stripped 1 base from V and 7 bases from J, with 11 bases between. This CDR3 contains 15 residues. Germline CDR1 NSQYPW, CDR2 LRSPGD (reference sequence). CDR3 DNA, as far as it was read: TGCACCTGCAGTGCAGCAGGGGCCGGGAATTCGCCC. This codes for CTCSAAGAGNSP. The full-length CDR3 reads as CTCSAAGAGNSPLYF.

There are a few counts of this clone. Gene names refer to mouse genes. CDR3 region: CASGDVGQQDTQYF. The DNA read from the CDR3 is TGTGCCAGCGGTGATGTGGGACAGCAAGAC. The chain uses TRBV13-2 and TRBJ2-5, with TRBD1 matching 7 bases. Sequencing ends 4 residues short of the CDR3 end; the germline J gene provides the rest. The V and J ends lost 0 bases and 3 bases, in that order; junction bases with no gene match: 1. The length of the CDR3 is 14 residues. Per the germline V gene, CDR1 is NNHNN and CDR2 is SYGAGS (reference sequence).

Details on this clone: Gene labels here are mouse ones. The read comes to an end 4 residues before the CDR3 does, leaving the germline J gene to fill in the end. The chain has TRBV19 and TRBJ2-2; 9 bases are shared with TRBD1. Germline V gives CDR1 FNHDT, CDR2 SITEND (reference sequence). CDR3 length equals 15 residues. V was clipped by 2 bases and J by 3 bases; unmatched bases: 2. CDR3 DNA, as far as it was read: TGTGCCAGCAGTATTGGGACAGGGTACACCGGG. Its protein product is CASSIGTGYTG. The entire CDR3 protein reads CASSIGTGYTGQLYF.

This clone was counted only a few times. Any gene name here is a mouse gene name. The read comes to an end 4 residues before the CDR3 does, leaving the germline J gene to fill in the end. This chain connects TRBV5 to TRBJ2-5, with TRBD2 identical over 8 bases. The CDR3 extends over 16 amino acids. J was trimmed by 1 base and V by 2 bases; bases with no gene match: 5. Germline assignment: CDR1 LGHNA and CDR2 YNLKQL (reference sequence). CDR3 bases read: TGTGCCAGCAGCCAACCTCCACTGGGGGACCAAGAC. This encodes CASSQPPLGDQD. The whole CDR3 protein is CASSQPPLGDQDTQYF.

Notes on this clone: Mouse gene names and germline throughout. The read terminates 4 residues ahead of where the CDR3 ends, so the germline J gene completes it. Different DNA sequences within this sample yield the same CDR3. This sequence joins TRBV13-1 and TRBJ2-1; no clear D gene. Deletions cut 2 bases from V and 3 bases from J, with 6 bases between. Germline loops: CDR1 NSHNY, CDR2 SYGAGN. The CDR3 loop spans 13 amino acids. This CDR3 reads CASSDRFYAEQFF. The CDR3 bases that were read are TGTGCCAGCAGTGACAGGTTCTATGCT.

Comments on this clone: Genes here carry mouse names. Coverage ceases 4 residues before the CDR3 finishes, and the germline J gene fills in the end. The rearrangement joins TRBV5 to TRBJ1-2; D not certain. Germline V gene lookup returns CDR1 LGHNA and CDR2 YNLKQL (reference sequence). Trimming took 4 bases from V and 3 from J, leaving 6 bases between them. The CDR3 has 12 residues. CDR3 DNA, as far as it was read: TGTGCCAGCAGCCCCGTCTACTCC. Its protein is CASSPVYS. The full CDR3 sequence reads CASSPVYSDYTF.

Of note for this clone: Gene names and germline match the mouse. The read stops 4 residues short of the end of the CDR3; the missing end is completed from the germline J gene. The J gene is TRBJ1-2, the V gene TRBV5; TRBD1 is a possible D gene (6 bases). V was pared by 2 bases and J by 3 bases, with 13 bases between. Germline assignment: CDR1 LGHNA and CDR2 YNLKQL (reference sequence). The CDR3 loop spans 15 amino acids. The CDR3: CASSQTGKRDSDYTF. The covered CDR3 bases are TGTGCCAGCAGCCAAACAGGGAAGAGGGACTCC.

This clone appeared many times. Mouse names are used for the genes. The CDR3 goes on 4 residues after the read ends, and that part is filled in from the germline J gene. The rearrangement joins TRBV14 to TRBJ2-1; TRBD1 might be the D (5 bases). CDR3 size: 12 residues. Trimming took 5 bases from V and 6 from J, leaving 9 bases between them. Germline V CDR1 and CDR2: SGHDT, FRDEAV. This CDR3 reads CASSPDSAEQFF. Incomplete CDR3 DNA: TGTGCCAGCAGCCCCGACAGTGCT.